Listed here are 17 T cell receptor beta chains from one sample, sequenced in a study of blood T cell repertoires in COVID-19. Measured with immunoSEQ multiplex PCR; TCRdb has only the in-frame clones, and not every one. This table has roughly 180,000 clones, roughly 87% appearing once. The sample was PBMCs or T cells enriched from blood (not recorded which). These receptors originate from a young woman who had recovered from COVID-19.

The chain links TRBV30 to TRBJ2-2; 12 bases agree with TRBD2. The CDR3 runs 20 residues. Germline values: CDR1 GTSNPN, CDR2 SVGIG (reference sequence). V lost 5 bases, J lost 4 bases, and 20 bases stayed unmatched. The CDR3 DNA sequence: TGTGCCTGGTCTGGGACCTCTAGCGGGAGGGCCTCGGCCCGCACCGGGGAGCTGTTTTTT. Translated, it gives CAWSGTSSGRASARTGELFF. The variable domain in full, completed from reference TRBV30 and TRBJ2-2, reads SQTIHQWPATLVQPVGSPLSLECTVEGTSNPNLYWYRQAAGRGLQLLFYSVGIGQISSEVPQNLSASRPQDRQFILSSKKLLLSDSGFYLCAWSGTSSGRASARTGELFFGEGSRLTVL.

Here the CDR3 reads CASSFGGPQHF. CDR3 nucleotides: TGTGCCAGCAGCTTCGGGGGGCCCCAGCATTTT. The rearrangement uses TRBV7-9 and TRBJ1-5; maybe TRBD1 (5 bases). This CDR3 spans 11 amino acids. Germline lookup yields CDR1 SEHNR and CDR2 FQNEAQ (reference sequence). Trimming removed 3 bases at V and 9 bases at J, with 6 bases between.

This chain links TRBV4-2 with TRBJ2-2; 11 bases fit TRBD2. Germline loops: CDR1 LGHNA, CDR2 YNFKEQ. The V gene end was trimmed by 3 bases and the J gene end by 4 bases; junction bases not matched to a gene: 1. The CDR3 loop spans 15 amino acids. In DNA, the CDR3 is TGTGCCAGCAGCCAGACTAGCGGGGTCACCGGGGAGCTGTTTTTT. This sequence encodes CASSQTSGVTGELFF.

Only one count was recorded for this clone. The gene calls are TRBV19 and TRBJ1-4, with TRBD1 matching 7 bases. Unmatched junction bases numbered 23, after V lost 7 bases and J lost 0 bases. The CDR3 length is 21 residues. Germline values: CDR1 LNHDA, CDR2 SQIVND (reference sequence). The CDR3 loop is CASTESGQVRWRDATNEKLFF. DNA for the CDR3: TGTGCCAGTACCGAAAGTGGACAGGTTCGGTGGCGGGACGCAACTAATGAAAAACTGTTTTTT.

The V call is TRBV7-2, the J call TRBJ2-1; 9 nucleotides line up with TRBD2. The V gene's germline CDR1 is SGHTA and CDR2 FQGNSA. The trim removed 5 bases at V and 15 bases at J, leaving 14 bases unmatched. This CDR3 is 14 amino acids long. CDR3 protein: CASSAPGAGGARFF. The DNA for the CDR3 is TGTGCCAGCAGCGCGCCCGGCGCGGGAGGGGCGCGGTTCTTC.

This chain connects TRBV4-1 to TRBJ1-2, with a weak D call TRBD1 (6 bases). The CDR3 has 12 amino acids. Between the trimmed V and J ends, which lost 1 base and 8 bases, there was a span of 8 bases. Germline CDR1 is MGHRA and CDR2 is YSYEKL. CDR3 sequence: CASSQGTAGYTF. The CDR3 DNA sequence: TGCGCCAGCAGCCAAGGGACAGCGGGCTACACCTTC.

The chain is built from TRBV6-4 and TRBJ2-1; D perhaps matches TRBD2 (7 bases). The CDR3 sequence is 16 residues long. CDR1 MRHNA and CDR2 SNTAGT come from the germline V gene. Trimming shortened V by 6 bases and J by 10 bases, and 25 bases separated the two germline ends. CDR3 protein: CASRRAGAEVDGEQFF. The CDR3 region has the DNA TGTGCCAGCAGACGGGCGGGGGCTGAGGTGGATGGGGAGCAGTTCTTC.

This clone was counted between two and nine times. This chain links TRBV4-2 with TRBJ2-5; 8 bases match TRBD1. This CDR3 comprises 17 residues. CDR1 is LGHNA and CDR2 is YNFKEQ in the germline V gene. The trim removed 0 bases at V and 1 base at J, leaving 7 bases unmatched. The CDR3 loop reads CASSQDPRTGSQETQYF. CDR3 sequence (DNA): TGTGCCAGCAGCCAAGATCCTCGGACAGGGTCCCAAGAGACCCAGTACTTC.

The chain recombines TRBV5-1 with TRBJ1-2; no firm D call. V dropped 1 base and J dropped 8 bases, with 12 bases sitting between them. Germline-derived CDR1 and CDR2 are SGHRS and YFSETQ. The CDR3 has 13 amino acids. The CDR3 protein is CASSLMEADGYTF. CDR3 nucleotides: TGCGCCAGCAGCTTGATGGAAGCGGACGGCTACACCTTC.

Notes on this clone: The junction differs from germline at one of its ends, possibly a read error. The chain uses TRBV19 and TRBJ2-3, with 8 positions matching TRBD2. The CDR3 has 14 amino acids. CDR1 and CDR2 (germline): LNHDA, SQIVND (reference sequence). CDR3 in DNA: TGTGCTAGTAGTACCCGGGGGGGCCCAGATACGCAGTATTTT. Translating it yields CASSTRGGPDTQYF.

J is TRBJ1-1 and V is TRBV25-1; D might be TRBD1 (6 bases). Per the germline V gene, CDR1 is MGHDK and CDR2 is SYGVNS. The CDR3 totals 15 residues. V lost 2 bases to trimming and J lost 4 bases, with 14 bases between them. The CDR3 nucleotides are TGTGCCAGCAGTGAAGTCGGGGGGGCGAGCACTGAAGCTTTCTTT. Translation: CASSEVGGASTEAFF.

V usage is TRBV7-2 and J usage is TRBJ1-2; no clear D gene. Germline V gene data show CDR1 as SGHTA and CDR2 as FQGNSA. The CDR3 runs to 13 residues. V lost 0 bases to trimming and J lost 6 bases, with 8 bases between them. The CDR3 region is CASSLAASDGYTF. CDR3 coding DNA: TGTGCCAGCAGCTTAGCCGCCTCGGATGGCTACACCTTC. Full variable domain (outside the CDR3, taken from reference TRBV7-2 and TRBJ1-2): GAGVSQSPSNKVTEKGKDVELRCDPISGHTALYWYRQSLGQGLEFLIYFQGNSAPDKSGLPSDRFSAERTGGSVSTLTIQRTQQEDSAVYLCASSLAASDGYTFGSGTRLTVV.

The CDR3 is CASSVDSNTDTQYF. In nucleotides, the CDR3 is TGTGCCAGCAGCGTAGACAGCAACACAGATACGCAGTATTTT. V and J are TRBV9 and TRBJ2-3; no clear D. Germline CDR1 and CDR2: SGDLS and YYNGEE. CDR3 length equals 14 residues. Trimming cost V 0 bases and J 2 bases, with 7 bases left between them.

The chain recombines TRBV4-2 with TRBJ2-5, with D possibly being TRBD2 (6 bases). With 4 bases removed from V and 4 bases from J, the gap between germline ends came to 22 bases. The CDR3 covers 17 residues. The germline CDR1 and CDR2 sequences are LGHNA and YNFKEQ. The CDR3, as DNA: TGTGCCAGCAGCCCCGCCGTTGGGCGGGATCAGGTAGAGACCCAGTACTTC. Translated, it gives CASSPAVGRDQVETQYF.

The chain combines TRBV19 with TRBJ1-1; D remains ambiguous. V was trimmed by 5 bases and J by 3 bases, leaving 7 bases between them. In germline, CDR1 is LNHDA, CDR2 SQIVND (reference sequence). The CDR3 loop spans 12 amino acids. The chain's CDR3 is CASSPRDTEAFF. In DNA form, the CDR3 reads TGTGCCAGTAGTCCCCGCGACACTGAAGCTTTCTTT.

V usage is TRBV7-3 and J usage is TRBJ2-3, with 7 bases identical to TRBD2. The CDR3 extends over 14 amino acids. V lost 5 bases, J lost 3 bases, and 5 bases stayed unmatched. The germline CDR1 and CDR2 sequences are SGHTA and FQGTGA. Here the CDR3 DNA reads TGTGCCAGCAGCCCTGGGGGGGGAACAGATACGCAGTATTTT. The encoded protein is CASSPGGGTDTQYF.

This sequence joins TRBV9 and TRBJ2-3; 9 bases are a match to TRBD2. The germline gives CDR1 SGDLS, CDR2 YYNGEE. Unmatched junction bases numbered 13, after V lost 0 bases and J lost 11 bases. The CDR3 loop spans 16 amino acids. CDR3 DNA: TGTGCCAGCAGCGTAGGGTCAGCTAGCGGGGATGGGGTGCAGTATTTT. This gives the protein CASSVGSASGDGVQYF.